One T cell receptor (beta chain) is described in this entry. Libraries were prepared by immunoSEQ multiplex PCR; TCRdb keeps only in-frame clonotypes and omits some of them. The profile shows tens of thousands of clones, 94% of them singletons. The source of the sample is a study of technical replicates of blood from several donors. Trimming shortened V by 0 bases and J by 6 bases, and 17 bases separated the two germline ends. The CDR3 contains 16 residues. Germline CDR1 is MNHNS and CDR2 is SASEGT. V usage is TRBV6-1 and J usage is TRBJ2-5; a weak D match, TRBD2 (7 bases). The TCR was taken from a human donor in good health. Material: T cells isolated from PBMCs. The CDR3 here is CASSEAPRGGEKTQYF. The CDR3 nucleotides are TGTGCCAGCAGTGAAGCGCCGAGGGGGGGTGAGAAGACCCAGTACTTC.